A single sample gave rise to the 25 T cell receptor beta chains below, sequenced in a study of shared clonotypes between healthy human individuals (dated by TCRdb to the early 2020s). Libraries were constructed by the immunoSEQ multiplex PCR assay. In TCRdb, the immuneACCESS table is reduced to in-frame sequences with V and J assigned. These tables do not hold every clone; where another copy was compared, an unresolved V gene accounts for under half, and the others remain unexplained. For this sample there are 850,000 to 1,200,000 clones; approximately 70% appear just once. The ten largest clonotypes hold roughly 1.5% of the sample. The sequenced material came from memory CD4+ T cells sorted from blood. Taken with the paper, the label for cell subset or site translates to: CD45RA-negative fraction. These receptors were taken from a young man in good health.

The V gene is TRBV28, the J gene TRBJ1-6; D not certain. This CDR3 has 13 residues. Trimming pared 6 bases from V and 4 bases from J, leaving 7 bases between. CDR1 MDHEN and CDR2 SYDVKM come from the germline V gene. CDR3 coding DNA: TGTGCCAGCAGCGAACCATATAATTCACCCCTCCACTTT. Translation gives CASSEPYNSPLHF.

The rearrangement links TRBV4-1 to TRBJ1-1; 7 nucleotides match TRBD1. This CDR3 has 14 amino acids. Germline-derived CDR1 and CDR2 are MGHRA and YSYEKL. Trimming at V came to 3 bases and at J to 11 bases, leaving 12 bases not matched to a gene. The CDR3 loop is CASSHPQGLGDAFF. The CDR3 DNA follows: TGCGCCAGCAGCCACCCACAGGGGCTAGGGGATGCTTTCTTT.

This clone was picked up one time. The chain joins TRBV6-1 to TRBJ2-3; TRBD1 agrees at 9 bases. CDR3 length: 15 residues. Looked up from germline, CDR1 is MNHNS and CDR2 is SASEGT. J lost 6 bases, V lost 6 bases, and 10 bases had no gene match. The CDR3, as DNA: TGTGCCAGCAGGGTCAACAGGGGGCGCGGGGATACGCAGTATTTT. Protein product: CASRVNRGRGDTQYF.

CDR3 in DNA: TGTGCCAGCAGTGACCAGGCAAATAATTCACCCCTCCACTTT. It specifies CASSDQANNSPLHF. The chain recombines TRBV28 with TRBJ1-6; unclear D gene. The CDR3 loop spans 14 amino acids. The V and J ends lost 5 bases and 5 bases respectively, with 10 bases between them. Germline loops: CDR1 MDHEN, CDR2 SYDVKM. Drawing the rest from reference TRBV28 and TRBJ1-6, the complete variable domain is DVKVTQSSRYLVKRTGEKVFLECVQDMDHENMFWYRQDPGLGLRLIYFSYDVKMKEKGDIPEGYSVSREKKERFSLILESASTNQTSMYLCASSDQANNSPLHFGNGTRLTVT.

This clone turned up a few times. The chain employs TRBV10-3 and TRBJ1-1; maybe TRBD1 (6 bases). CDR3 size: 13 residues. The V and J ends lost 4 bases and 3 bases respectively, with 9 bases between them. Germline V gene data show CDR1 as ENHRY and CDR2 as SYGVKD. The CDR3 protein is CAISVQGYTEAFF. The CDR3 region has the DNA TGTGCCATCAGTGTCCAGGGGTACACTGAAGCTTTCTTT.

The chain carries TRBV6-1 and TRBJ1-5; weak D call: TRBD1 (5 bases). Between the trimmed V and J ends, which lost 7 bases and 0 bases, there was a span of 13 bases. Germline loops: CDR1 MNHNS, CDR2 SASEGT. The CDR3 has 15 residues. This CDR3 reads CASTRDGNSNQPQHF. The CDR3 DNA follows: TGTGCCAGCACCCGGGACGGGAATAGCAATCAGCCCCAGCATTTT.

The chain couples TRBV28 to TRBJ1-4; D not resolved. The CDR3 spans 15 residues. V lost 7 bases and J 5 bases, leaving 17 bases between the germline ends. The V gene's germline CDR1 is MDHEN and CDR2 SYDVKM. The CDR3 reads CASTDPEGVNEKLFF. CDR3 sequence (DNA): TGTGCCAGCACCGACCCGGAGGGCGTGAATGAAAAACTGTTTTTT. Based on the CDR3 plus reference TRBV28 and TRBJ1-4, the full variable domain is DVKVTQSSRYLVKRTGEKVFLECVQDMDHENMFWYRQDPGLGLRLIYFSYDVKMKEKGDIPEGYSVSREKKERFSLILESASTNQTSMYLCASTDPEGVNEKLFFGSGTQLSVL.

The V call is TRBV28, the J call TRBJ1-2, with D uncertain. Germline-derived CDR1 and CDR2 are MDHEN and SYDVKM. V lost 4 bases and J lost 4, with 7 bases in between. The CDR3 runs 12 residues. The CDR3 is CASSSQSYGYTF. The CDR3, as DNA: TGTGCCAGCAGTTCACAAAGCTATGGCTACACCTTC.

The chain has TRBV11-2 and TRBJ2-7, with TRBD1 identical over 12 bases. V was pared by 7 bases and J by 6 bases, with 10 bases of the junction left unmatched. Germline V CDR1 and CDR2: SGHAT, FQNNGV. The CDR3 is made up of 15 amino acids. CDR3 amino acids: CASTVGGTGGGEQYF. CDR3 in DNA: TGTGCCAGCACCGTTGGTGGGACAGGGGGCGGCGAGCAGTACTTC.

This clone was recorded once. The CDR3 region has the DNA TGTGCCAGCAGTTACGGGCGGGTAGGCGGAAATACGCAGTATTTT. Its translation: CASSYGRVGGNTQYF. The V gene is TRBV6-5, the J gene TRBJ2-3; the D gene is possibly TRBD2 (5 bases). The CDR3 sequence is 15 residues long. Trimming shortened V by 2 bases and J by 7 bases, and 16 bases separated the two germline ends. The V gene's germline CDR1 is MNHEY and CDR2 SVGAGI.

In the case of this clone: The same CDR3 also results from other DNA sequences found in this sample. The genes are TRBV5-6 and TRBJ2-3; D unresolved. The V end lost 7 bases, the J end lost 6 bases, and 9 bases lay between the germline ends. CDR3 size: 11 residues. Germline V gene sequence: CDR1 SGHDT, CDR2 YYEEEE. Here the CDR3 reads CASSRWDTQYF. In DNA form, the CDR3 reads TGTGCCAGCTCCCGGTGGGATACGCAGTATTTT.

V gene TRBV30 combines with J gene TRBJ1-3; a weak D match, TRBD1 (5 bases). Trimming shortened V by 0 bases and J by 0 bases, and 18 bases separated the two germline ends. CDR1 is GTSNPN, CDR2 SVGIG, per germline (reference sequence). The CDR3 totals 18 residues. DNA for the CDR3: TGTGCCTGGAGTGTACAAGGAAGGGGCCCTAACTCTGGAAACACCATATATTTT. Its protein is CAWSVQGRGPNSGNTIYF. The full variable domain, its missing parts supplied by reference TRBV30 and TRBJ1-3, is SQTIHQWPATLVQPVGSPLSLECTVEGTSNPNLYWYRQAAGRGLQLLFYSVGIGQISSEVPQNLSASRPQDRQFILSSKKLLLSDSGFYLCAWSVQGRGPNSGNTIYFGEGSWLTVV.

This rearrangement joins TRBV6-1 to TRBJ2-7, with 9 bases lining up with TRBD1. The V and J ends lost 4 bases and 3 bases, in that order; junction bases with no gene match: 7. This CDR3 contains 15 residues. CDR1 is MNHNS and CDR2 is SASEGT in the germline V gene. The CDR3 here is CASSGYGTGFYEQYF. Written as DNA, the CDR3 is TGTGCCAGCAGTGGTTACGGGACAGGGTTCTACGAGCAGTACTTC.

This clone was detected once. This chain links TRBV6-5 with TRBJ1-1, with D possibly TRBD1 on 6 matching bases. Trimming shortened V by 5 bases and J by 1 base, and 11 bases separated the two germline ends. This CDR3 has 14 residues. The V gene's germline CDR1 is MNHEY and CDR2 SVGAGI. The CDR3 spells CASSRTEPNTEAFF. CDR3 DNA: TGTGCCAGCAGTAGGACAGAGCCGAACACTGAAGCTTTCTTT.

The chain joins TRBV25-1 to TRBJ2-7; 11 nucleotides align to TRBD2. The germline V gene encodes CDR1 MGHDK and CDR2 SYGVNS. The CDR3 consists of 17 residues. The V segment lost 6 bases and the J segment 2 bases; nucleotides outside the gene matches: 12. The CDR3 sequence is CASRGTSGSPGAYEQYF. The CDR3, as DNA: TGTGCCAGCAGGGGAACTAGCGGGAGCCCCGGGGCCTACGAGCAGTACTTC.

The chain employs TRBV9 and TRBJ2-6; 7 bases match TRBD2. With 7 bases clipped from V and 0 bases from J, the junction kept 7 bases outside the gene matches. This CDR3 is 16 amino acids long. Germline V gene data show CDR1 as SGDLS and CDR2 as YYNGEE. Here the CDR3 reads CASGGRASSGANVLTF. For the CDR3, the DNA is TGTGCCAGCGGGGGGAGGGCCTCCTCTGGGGCCAACGTCCTGACTTTC.

CDR3 coding DNA: TGTGCCAGCAGTAACAATCACAATCAGCCCCAGCATTTT. Protein sequence: CASSNNHNQPQHF. The chain couples TRBV28 to TRBJ1-5; D is unresolved. The CDR3 spans 13 residues. CDR1 is MDHEN, CDR2 SYDVKM, per germline. Trimming stripped 5 bases from V and 3 bases from J, with 8 bases between.

This clone was seen a few times. The rearrangement joins TRBV19 to TRBJ1-5; possible D gene TRBD1, 6 bases. The CDR3 length is 14 residues. CDR1 and CDR2 from the germline V gene are LNHDA and SQIVND (reference sequence). With 2 bases removed from V and 2 bases from J, the gap between germline ends came to 7 bases. This CDR3 is CASSIKGGNQPQHF. DNA of the CDR3: TGTGCCAGTAGTATAAAGGGGGGCAATCAGCCCCAGCATTTT.

This clone came up many times. The rearrangement links TRBV19 to TRBJ1-1; no definite D call. CDR1 and CDR2 from the germline V gene are LNHDA and SQIVND (reference sequence). The CDR3 loop spans 13 amino acids. Trimming stripped 3 bases from V and 0 bases from J, with 5 bases between. The CDR3 spells CASSINMNTEAFF. The CDR3 bases are TGTGCCAGTAGTATTAATATGAACACTGAAGCTTTCTTT.

The V gene is TRBV5-4, the J gene TRBJ2-1, with D possibly being TRBD2 (5 bases). V gave up 4 bases and J gave up 6 bases, with 14 bases separating them. CDR3 length: 14 residues. Germline V gives CDR1 SGHNT, CDR2 YYREEE (reference sequence). CDR3 sequence (DNA): TGTGCCAGCAGCCTAGACCTAGCCGTCAATGAGCAGTTCTTC. Translation gives CASSLDLAVNEQFF.

The CDR3 loop reads CASSLVTERTPLHF. CDR3 bases: TGCGCCAGCAGCTTGGTGACAGAAAGGACACCCCTCCACTTT. The chain uses TRBV5-1 and TRBJ1-6; maybe TRBD1 (5 bases). Germline V CDR1 and CDR2: SGHRS, YFSETQ. V lost 0 bases, J lost 11 bases, and 12 bases lay in between. The CDR3 sequence is 14 residues long.

The chain uses TRBV7-3 and TRBJ2-2; the D gene is possibly TRBD1 (5 bases). The CDR3 is 15 residues long. Germline CDR1 reads SGHTA; CDR2 reads FQGTGA. Trimming took off 2 bases at V and 3 bases at J, with 10 bases between the two ends. The CDR3 coding sequence is TGTGCCAGCAGCTTAGATGGGGCGGACACCGGGGAGCTGTTTTTT. Translating gives CASSLDGADTGELFF.

The chain has TRBV11-3 and TRBJ2-3; D possibly corresponds to TRBD2 (6 bases). V gave up 5 bases and J gave up 3 bases, with 18 bases separating them. The CDR3 length is 16 residues. The germline CDR1 and CDR2 sequences are SGHNT and YENEEA. CDR3 protein: CASSERSGVGTDTQYF. The CDR3 region has the DNA TGTGCCAGCAGCGAACGGTCGGGGGTAGGGACAGATACGCAGTATTTT.

The sample holds one count of this clone. The CDR3 loop reads CASSQDLRLVTGELFF. CDR3 DNA: TGCGCCAGCAGCCAAGATCTACGACTTGTCACCGGGGAGCTGTTTTTT. This sequence joins TRBV4-1 and TRBJ2-2, with no clear D. The CDR3 is made up of 16 amino acids. The V end was cut by 0 bases, the J end by 4 bases, with 12 bases between. Looked up from germline, CDR1 is MGHRA and CDR2 is YSYEKL.

This clone occurred a few times. The chain joins TRBV10-3 to TRBJ2-7; D is perhaps TRBD1 (6 bases). The CDR3 loop spans 17 amino acids. CDR1 and CDR2 (germline): ENHRY, SYGVKD. V gave up 2 bases and J gave up 3 bases, with 20 bases separating them. The CDR3 bases are TGTGCCATCAGTGAGGGCTCCGGGACACACGCCATCTACGAGCAGTACTTC. This translates into CAISEGSGTHAIYEQYF.